The T cell receptor (beta chain) described here comes from a study of technical replicates of blood from several donors. V was clipped by 10 bases and J by 3 bases; unmatched bases: 2. Germline V gene data show CDR1 as SGHVS and CDR2 as FNYEAQ. CDR3 length: 12 residues. Only in-frame clones appear in the TCRdb table, and some are missing; sequencing was by immunoSEQ multiplex PCR. The repertoire holds tens of thousands of clones, 80% to 95% seen once, with roughly 0.4% in the top ten. Sequencing input: T cells isolated from PBMCs. The TCR was taken from a human donor in good health. V and J are TRBV7-6 and TRBJ2-2, with TRBD1 matching over 7 bases. This CDR3 reads CATGTDTGELFF. The CDR3 region has the DNA TGTGCCACGGGGACAGACACCGGGGAGCTGTTTTTT.